The 2 T cell receptor beta chains below come from one sample, sequenced in a study of vaccination and CD4 T cells after COVID-19 (dated by TCRdb to 2021 to 2024). The receptor library was made with PCR. This sample was sequenced with an Illumina iSeq 100. DNA from cultured CD4+ T cells underwent TCR sequencing with the Oncomine TCR Beta short-read assay at the Johns Hopkins FTIC core. The public reads were run again by TCRdb, first through fastp at Q25 and then through MiXCR, and only productive beta chains were kept. Rows are unified per CDR3 protein, each entry keeping the most common DNA and genes. A total of roughly 20,000 distinct CDR3 sequences appear in this sample, approximately 60% of them only once. About 8% of the sample goes to the ten largest clones. Their antigens remain unidentified. The treatment or condition label, read with the paper, signifies: approximately 9-day PBMC culture with coronavirus spike peptide pools or control peptides (ViraFEST assay).

Sequencing input: CD4+ T cells from blood, cultured in vitro. The receptors stem from a human donor who had recovered from COVID-19.

This sequence joins TRBV19 and TRBJ2-2, with D perhaps matching TRBD2 (6 bases). The length of the CDR3 is 16 residues. V was cut by 6 bases and J by 1 base, with 15 bases left in between. Germline V CDR1 and CDR2: LNHDA, SQIVND (reference sequence). The CDR3 sequence is CASSLNPGVNTGELFF. CDR3 nucleotides: TGTGCCAGTAGCCTAAACCCGGGGGTGAACACCGGGGAGCTGTTTTTT.

The rearrangement joins TRBV19 to TRBJ1-6; possible D gene TRBD1, 5 bases. CDR1 LNHDA and CDR2 SQIVND come from the germline V gene (reference sequence). V was pared by 0 bases and J by 14 bases, with 14 bases between. CDR3 length equals 14 residues. CDR3 nucleotide sequence: TGTGCCAGTAGTATAGAAAAGACAGCGCCTTCCCTCCACTTT. Its protein is CASSIEKTAPSLHF.